The 4 T cell receptor beta chains given below trace back to one sample, sequenced in a study of cytomegalovirus exposure and HLA in healthy donors. The assay was immunoSEQ multiplex PCR, and TCRdb's table has in-frame clones only and misses some. The sample includes around 200,000 clones, about 80% of them seen just once. The specimen was PBMCs. Source of these receptors: a woman between 18 and 29 years old in good health and CMV-seropositive.

This clone occurred a few times. The chain carries TRBV6-4 and TRBJ2-3; D is possibly TRBD2 (5 bases). The V gene lost 4 bases and the J gene lost 0 bases, with 5 bases spanning the gap. CDR3 length equals 13 residues. Germline assignment: CDR1 MRHNA and CDR2 SNTAGT. CDR3 DNA sequence: TGTGCCAGCAGTGCGGGGAGCACAGATACGCAGTATTTT. Its translation is CASSAGSTDTQYF.

This rearrangement joins TRBV19 to TRBJ1-2, with 7 positions matching TRBD1. The CDR3 contains 14 residues. Germline V gene data show CDR1 as LNHDA and CDR2 as SQIVND (reference sequence). Trimming took 10 bases from V and 4 from J; bases not matched to a gene: 12. DNA of the CDR3: TGTGCCACCGATGCCCGGGGACAGTCCTATGGCTACACCTTC. It codes for CATDARGQSYGYTF.

The chain is built from TRBV27 and TRBJ1-2; D possibly corresponds to TRBD1 (5 bases). CDR1 is MNHEY, CDR2 SMNVEV, per germline (reference sequence). The CDR3 covers 12 residues. Trimming took off 8 bases at V and 6 bases at J, with 13 bases between the two ends. CDR3 sequence (DNA): TGTGCCAGCCCACAGGAACGTAATGGCTACACCTTC. Protein product: CASPQERNGYTF.

The table lists this clone with a count of one. The chain is built from TRBV19 and TRBJ1-1; maybe TRBD1 (5 bases). Per the germline V gene, CDR1 is LNHDA and CDR2 is SQIVND (reference sequence). V shed 6 bases and J shed 3 bases, with 20 bases lying between them. The CDR3 has 16 amino acids. The CDR3: CASSPLMAGLDTEAFF. As DNA, the CDR3 is TGTGCCAGTAGCCCGCTCATGGCAGGGCTGGACACTGAAGCTTTCTTT.